This T cell receptor beta chain was identified in a study of cytomegalovirus exposure and HLA in healthy donors. Study-wide results and limits: The study dropped some indistinguishable V segments, TRBV6-2 and TRBV6-3 among them. Researchers catalogued some 160 TCR beta chains as cytomegalovirus-associated.

V trimming: 6 bases; J trimming: 0 bases; junction bases outside the gene matches: 11. Germline values: CDR1 LNHDA, CDR2 SQIVND (reference sequence). This CDR3 region has 18 residues. In this sample, this clone turned up once. Its specificity is unknown. Use of 60 Vbeta and 13 Jbeta primers characterized the PCR. Profiling relied on immunoSEQ multiplex PCR, and the TCRdb table lists in-frame clones only, not all of them. The sample comprises roughly 98,000 clones, around 80% of which are singletons, and 1.4% rests with the top ten. Sequenced: PBMCs. This clonotype was sampled from a man aged 35-49 years in good health and CMV-seronegative. The J gene is TRBJ2-2, the V gene TRBV19; 9 positions match TRBD1. This chain's CDR3 is CASRRDRVKGTNTGELFF. The CDR3, as DNA: TGTGCCAGTAGGCGGGACAGGGTAAAGGGGACGAACACCGGGGAGCTGTTTTTT.